This entry is about one T cell receptor beta chain. The repertoire was sequenced with immunoSEQ multiplex PCR; TCRdb's copy has only in-frame clones and lacks some. The table shows under 300,000 clones, with about 93% occurring only once. The sample comes from a study of blood T cell repertoires in COVID-19. Study-level information: COVID-19 samples collected from the United States, Italy and Spain covered acute and convalescent phases.

Germline-derived CDR1 and CDR2 are SNHLY and FYNNEI. The germline V and J ends were trimmed by 8 bases and 0 bases, with 11 bases remaining between them. This CDR3 comprises 14 residues. Individuals drawn from around 25 US areas were roughly 18 to 89 years old. Participants had their cohort set by participant-reported clinical history. The V and J genes are TRBV2 and TRBJ1-5, with D maybe TRBD1 (5 bases). Source material: PBMCs or T cells enriched from blood (not recorded which). The receptor comes from a woman aged 18-29 years who had recovered from COVID-19. Here the CDR3 reads CASSQENSNQPQHF. In DNA form, the CDR3 reads TGTGCCAGCTCACAGGAGAATAGCAATCAGCCCCAGCATTTT.